This T cell receptor (beta chain) was identified in a study of identical twins. As to this clonotype: At one of its ends the junction is not consistent with the germline gene, which may arise from a read error.

MiXCR was run by TCRdb on the 5' RACE reads, yielding one entry per CDR3 protein. Among around 1.7 million distinct CDR3 sequences listed, about 32% were seen once. The CDR3 consists of 20 residues. The germline V gene has CDR1 SNHLY and CDR2 FYNNEI. V gene TRBV2 combines with J gene TRBJ2-7; D might be TRBD2 (10 bases). This clonotype was obtained from a newborn girl in good health. The sequenced sample consisted of cord blood. The CDR3 nucleotides are TGTGCCAGCGGTGAACCCAAGGGACAGGGAGCTAGCGGGAGCTCCTACGAGCAGTACTTC. This gives the protein CASGEPKGQGASGSSYEQYF.